This T cell receptor (beta chain) stems from a study of blood T cell repertoires in COVID-19. How the authors handled the data: Amplification of reference gene primers was used by the study to estimate nucleated cell counts. Clones were read by immunoSEQ multiplex PCR, and TCRdb kept only the in-frame ones, dropping some. That table furnishes V, J and clone size, whereas the DNA furnished D and trimming. The data show about 45,000 clones, around 84% seen once. This CDR3 has 13 amino acids. The germline CDR1 and CDR2 sequences are MNHEY and SMNVEV (reference sequence). V lost 5 bases and J 0 bases, leaving 4 bases between the germline ends.

The chain recombines TRBV27 with TRBJ2-2, with D uncertain. The TCR sequence derives from a human donor in a cohort sampled during active COVID-19. Sequences were obtained from peripheral blood. In DNA form, the CDR3 reads TGTGCCAGCAGTCCGTCGAACACCGGGGAGCTGTTTTTT. Protein sequence: CASSPSNTGELFF.